The rows below give T cell receptor beta chains drawn from one sample of a study of human versus mouse CDR3 diversity and MHC coevolution. Using immunoSEQ multiplex PCR, the repertoire was profiled, and TCRdb retains in-frame clones only, with some absent. The sample has tens of thousands of clones, 85% to 95% seen once; the top ten hold approximately 1.4%. Input material: naive CD4+ T cells from blood. All receptors derive from a person between 25 and 69 years old in good health. The CDR3 runs from the conserved cysteine through the conserved F or W. The D gene is left open where the match is weak. Clone size is shown for a subset of rows, as once, few, many or a class of expanded clone.

J	D	size	V	CDR3	DNA
TRBJ1-1	TRBD1	-	TRBV7-2	CASSRDRGSTEAFF	TGTGCCAGCAGCCGGGACAGGGGTTCCACTGAAGCTTTCTTT
TRBJ1-2	TRBD1	-	TRBV6-1	CASSEARGQVRGYTF	TGTGCCAGCAGTGAAGCGCGGGGACAGGTCCGCGGCTACACCTTC
TRBJ2-7	TRBD2	-	TRBV29-1	CSVESSGSSEQYF	TGCAGCGTTGAATCTAGCGGGAGCTCCGAGCAGTACTTC
TRBJ2-7	TRBD1	-	TRBV27	CASSARTGNEQYF	TGTGCCAGCAGTGCCAGGACAGGGAACGAGCAGTACTTC
TRBJ2-2	-	-	TRBV7-3	CASSSYGGNTGELFF	TGTGCCAGCAGCTCGTACGGGGGGAACACCGGGGAGCTGTTTTTT
TRBJ2-2	TRBD1	-	TRBV7-7	CASSPRTGGSGELFF	TGTGCCAGCAGCCCCCGGACAGGGGGGTCCGGGGAGCTGTTTTTT
TRBJ1-1	-	-	TRBV20-1	CSAYDSEAFF	TGCAGTGCTTACGACAGCGAAGCTTTCTTT
TRBJ2-7	TRBD2	-	TRBV27	CASSQYGEGTHEQYF	TGTGCCAGCAGCCAATACGGGGAGGGTACCCACGAGCAGTACTTC
TRBJ1-2	-	-	TRBV5-4	CASSSQRNYGYTF	TGTGCCAGCAGCTCCCAGAGGAACTATGGCTACACCTTC
TRBJ1-2	-	-	TRBV14	CASRGRDGYTF	TGTGCCAGTAGGGGGAGGGATGGCTACACCTTC
TRBJ2-2	-	-	TRBV7-3	CASSWRGNTGELFF	TGTGCCAGCAGCTGGAGGGGTAACACCGGGGAGCTGTTTTTT
TRBJ2-5	-	-	TRBV7-2	CASSLASGVQETQYF	TGTGCCAGCAGCTTAGCATCAGGGGTACAAGAGACCCAGTACTTC
TRBJ2-1	-	-	TRBV9	CASSVELHPRAYNEQFF	TGTGCCAGCAGCGTAGAACTACATCCTCGGGCCTACAATGAGCAGTTCTTC
TRBJ2-1	TRBD2	-	TRBV4-3	CASSQESSGIRYNEQFF	TGCGCCAGCAGCCAAGAGTCTAGCGGGATTAGATACAATGAGCAGTTCTTC
TRBJ1-1	-	-	TRBV4-1	CASSRPGAEAFF	TGCGCCAGCAGCCGTCCCGGGGCTGAAGCTTTCTTT
TRBJ2-5	TRBD2	-	TRBV4-2	CASSQGIAGGETQYF	TGTGCCAGCAGCCAGGGAATAGCGGGGGGCGAGACCCAGTACTTC
TRBJ1-4	TRBD1	-	TRBV6-4	CASSDPDREKEKLFF	TGTGCCAGCAGTGACCCTGACAGGGAGAAGGAAAAACTGTTTTTT
TRBJ1-1	-	-	TRBV19	CASSPSGRGNTEAFF	TGTGCCAGTAGCCCCTCGGGCAGGGGGAACACTGAAGCTTTCTTT
TRBJ2-5	TRBD2	once	TRBV6-5	CASKVGGLETQYF	TGTGCCAGCAAGGTGGGAGGGTTGGAGACCCAGTACTTC
TRBJ1-2	-	once	TRBV7-2	CASSLAGVGLSNYGYTF	TGTGCCAGCAGCTTAGCAGGGGTAGGCTTGTCTAACTATGGCTACACCTTC
TRBJ1-6	-	-	TRBV18	CASSPLGVNSPLHF	TGTGCCAGCTCACCACTAGGGGTAAATTCACCCCTCCACTTT
TRBJ1-2	-	-	TRBV7-2	CASSWDNYGHTF	TGTGCCAGCAGCTGGGACAACTATGGCCACACCTTC
TRBJ2-7	TRBD2	once	TRBV5-6	CATRTSGSSRYEQYF	TGTGCCACCAGGACTAGCGGGAGCTCTCGCTACGAGCAGTACTTC
TRBJ1-4	-	-	TRBV6-5	CASTRTGTREKLFF	TGTGCCAGCACCCGGACTGGAACTCGGGAAAAACTGTTTTTT
TRBJ2-1	TRBD2	once	TRBV11-2	CASSAVAGGLYNEQFF	TGTGCCAGCAGCGCCGTAGCGGGGGGCCTATACAATGAGCAGTTCTTC
TRBJ2-7	-	-	TRBV30	CAWRVGGHTYEQYF	TGTGCCTGGAGAGTAGGGGGACACACCTACGAGCAGTACTTC
TRBJ1-6	-	once	TRBV15	CATSTLNSPLHF	TGTGCCACCAGCACCCTTAATTCACCCCTCCACTTT
TRBJ1-3	-	-	TRBV10-3	CAIRLNAGNTIYF	TGTGCCATTCGACTGAACGCTGGAAACACCATATATTTT
TRBJ1-1	-	-	TRBV5-1	CASSLAPWNTEAFF	TGCGCCAGCAGCTTGGCCCCTTGGAACACTGAAGCTTTCTTT
TRBJ1-1	-	-	TRBV18	CASSPPSAEAFF	TGTGCCAGCTCACCACCTTCCGCTGAAGCTTTCTTT
TRBJ2-1	TRBD1	-	TRBV5-5	CASSLAVLSRTGKHEQFF	TGTGCCAGCAGCTTGGCCGTATTGAGTCGGACAGGGAAGCATGAGCAGTTCTTC
TRBJ2-1	-	-	TRBV27	CASRRTGSDEQFF	TGTGCCAGCAGGCGTACAGGGTCCGATGAGCAGTTCTTC
TRBJ2-7	-	-	TRBV2	CASKTGTHF	TGTGCCAGCAAAACAGGGACCCACTTC
TRBJ2-3	TRBD2	-	TRBV14	CASSQVAGGRTDTQYF	TGTGCCAGCAGCCAAGTAGCGGGGGGGCGCACAGATACGCAGTATTTT
TRBJ1-1	TRBD1	-	TRBV9	CASSVDPTGGVDTEAFF	TGTGCCAGCAGCGTAGACCCCACAGGGGGGGTGGACACTGAAGCTTTCTTT
TRBJ2-2	-	-	TRBV5-6	CASSLTVANTGELFF	TGTGCCAGCAGTTTAACAGTCGCGAACACCGGGGAGCTGTTTTTT
TRBJ2-1	TRBD2	-	TRBV5-1	CASSGVSGRVNEQFF	TGCGCCAGCAGCGGCGTGAGCGGGAGGGTCAATGAGCAGTTCTTC
TRBJ2-7	-	once	TRBV19	CASSPRDDRRDEQYF	TGTGCCAGTAGCCCCAGGGACGACCGGAGGGACGAGCAGTACTTC
TRBJ1-4	TRBD1	-	TRBV9	CASSAQGAANEKLFF	TGTGCCAGCAGCGCTCAGGGGGCTGCTAATGAAAAACTGTTTTTT
TRBJ2-1	-	-	TRBV6-1	CASTLDNEQFF	TGTGCCAGCACGTTAGACAATGAGCAGTTCTTC
TRBJ2-1	-	once	TRBV7-9	CASSLRAYEDEQFF	TGTGCCAGCAGCTTACGCGCGTATGAGGATGAGCAGTTCTTC
TRBJ2-3	TRBD2	-	TRBV10-3	CAISDLTSGGRDTQYF	TGTGCCATCAGTGACTTGACTAGCGGGGGGCGAGATACGCAGTATTTT
TRBJ1-2	-	-	TRBV6-5	CASSYREGLYGYTF	TGTGCCAGCAGTTACAGGGAGGGCCTCTATGGCTACACCTTC
TRBJ2-7	-	-	TRBV7-9	CASSLQVLSYEQYF	TGTGCCAGCAGCTTACAGGTTCTCTCCTACGAGCAGTACTTC
TRBJ1-1	-	-	TRBV7-2	CASSPSWGAGIEAFF	TGTGCCAGCAGTCCTTCGTGGGGCGCAGGGATTGAAGCTTTCTTT
TRBJ2-1	-	-	TRBV28	CASTAGTYNEQFF	TGTGCCAGTACCGCGGGGACCTACAATGAGCAGTTCTTC
TRBJ2-7	-	-	TRBV7-3	CASSESPSAEQYF	TGTGCCAGCAGCGAATCTCCTAGCGCCGAGCAGTACTTC
TRBJ2-5	TRBD2	-	TRBV19	CASSTRLAGGPLTETQYF	TGTGCCAGTAGTACCCGGCTAGCGGGAGGGCCTCTTACGGAGACCCAGTACTTC
TRBJ2-7	-	once	TRBV30	CAWSAGPGYEQYF	TGTGCCTGGAGTGCAGGGCCAGGCTACGAGCAGTACTTC
TRBJ2-2	-	-	TRBV5-4	CASSQQRVAGELFF	TGTGCCAGCAGCCAACAACGGGTGGCCGGGGAGCTGTTTTTT
TRBJ1-1	TRBD1	-	TRBV27	CASGQDEAFF	TGTGCCAGCGGACAGGATGAAGCTTTCTTT
TRBJ1-5	-	-	TRBV6-1	CASSETSGLQPQHF	TGTGCCAGCAGTGAAACCTCGGGGTTACAGCCCCAGCATTTT
TRBJ1-5	-	-	TRBV5-3	CARSLGRGFGEANQPQHF	TGTGCCAGAAGCTTGGGCAGGGGCTTTGGTGAGGCCAATCAGCCCCAGCATTTT